The TCR beta chain described here comes from a study of T-cell memory formation after mild COVID-19 (dated by TCRdb to the early 2020s). A note on the overall study: Most TCR sequence clusters were specific to one of the two donors. In a couple of donors, T-cell clones that expanded and contracted after mild COVID-19 were tracked by sequencing TCRalpha and TCRbeta repertoires over time. The cohort comprised two young, previously healthy adult volunteers, one female and one male. Beyond this particular receptor, the publication reports: The detection of some responding clones in pre-infection memory suggests that pre-existing cross-reactive memory T cells joined the SARS-CoV-2 response. Contracting CD4+ clones appeared mostly in the CM and EM memory subsets, whereas CD8+ clones were enriched in EMRA. Balanced CD4/CD8 phenotypes were observed for clones contracting from day 15 to 85, whereas a bias towards CD4+ was observed for a second wave of clones expanding from day 15 to 37. The study covered only a couple of mild cases, and larger cohorts including severe cases with pre-infection samples were considered necessary. SARS-CoV-2 specificity of the second-wave clones peaking on day 37 was not confirmed.

Ficoll-Paque density gradient centrifugation was used to isolate PBMCs. A word on this clonotype: The specificity of this receptor is unknown. The sample holds no much larger clone one base away, and base qualities are not on file.

V drops 0 bases and J drops 0 bases, leaving 15 bases in between. The CDR3 spans 16 residues, from the cysteine through the phenylalanine. Kept here is only the CDR3 DNA, which spans 48 bases and is read in frame from base 1. The germline V gene encodes CDR1 DFQATT and CDR2 SNEGSKA (reference sequence). For sequencing, an Illumina NovaSeq 6000 was employed. TCRalpha and TCRbeta cDNA libraries were built by 5'RACE with constant-segment primers, adding sample barcodes and unique molecular identifiers. Trizol reagent was used to extract RNA from every sample. Libraries were amplified in two PCR steps, with a second sample barcode and Illumina TruSeq adapters added in the second step. Sequencing of libraries was performed on an Illumina NovaSeq with 2 x 150 bp paired-end reads. As for the authors' bioinformatics: The reads were demultiplexed and collapsed into UMI-guided consensus sequences using migec v1.2.7. Using mixcr v2.1.11, UMI consensuses were aligned to TRA and TRB V and J templates and then assembled into clonotypes. Clonotypes were classified as expanded or contracted when called significant by both edgeR and NoisET, with noise models trained on biological replicates. For edgeR calls, the thresholds were a false discovery rate-adjusted p below 0.01 and a log2 fold-change of 1. As an exploratory analysis of dynamics, max-normalized trajectories of the 1000 most abundant clonotypes were examined by PCA with hierarchical clustering. The CD4 or CD8 phenotype of responding clones was assigned using the separately sequenced CD4+ and CD8+ repertoires. TCRdb itself trimmed the public reads at Q25 with fastp, ran MiXCR and retained productive beta chains. All rows with the same CDR3 protein become a single entry with the most common DNA and genes. The V and J calls reflect TCRdb's pipeline rather than the authors' work. The sample yields some 310,000 distinct CDR3 sequences; around a fifth were counted once. Jointly, the top ten make up approximately 22% of the sample.

The clonotype originates from a man aged 18-30 years who had mild COVID-19 (a few samples of this study predate the infection). The sample titles of this study are shuffled in the database, so cell type and time point are left out; the donor was told from shared clones. The rearrangement combines TRBV20-1 with TRBJ2-7, and perhaps TRBD2 as D gene, on 7 matching bases. The source material was PBMCs or a T cell subset sorted from them (not recorded which). CDR3 region: CSARDNSAGASYEQYF. The DNA is as follows: TGCAGTGCTAGAGATAATAGCGCGGGGGCCTCCTACGAGCAGTACTTC.